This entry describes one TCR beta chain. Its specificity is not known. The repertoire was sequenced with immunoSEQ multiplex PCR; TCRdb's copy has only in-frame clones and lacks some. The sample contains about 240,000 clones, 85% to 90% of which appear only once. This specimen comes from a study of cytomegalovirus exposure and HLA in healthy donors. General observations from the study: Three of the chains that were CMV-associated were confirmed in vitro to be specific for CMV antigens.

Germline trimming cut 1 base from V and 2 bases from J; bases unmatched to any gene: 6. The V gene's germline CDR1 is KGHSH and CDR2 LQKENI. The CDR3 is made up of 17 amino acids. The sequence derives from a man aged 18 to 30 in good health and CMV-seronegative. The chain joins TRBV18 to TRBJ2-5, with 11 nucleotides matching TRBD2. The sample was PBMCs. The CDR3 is CASSPLEGTSGQETQYF. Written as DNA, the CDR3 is TGTGCCAGCTCACCACTAGAGGGGACTAGCGGACAAGAGACCCAGTACTTC.